This is a list of T cell receptor beta chains from one sample in a study of tumor T cells in aggressive B-cell lymphoma. Using immunoSEQ multiplex PCR, the repertoire was profiled, and TCRdb retains in-frame clones only, with some absent. Altogether fewer than 3,500 clones are present, 65% to 90% being singletons, with the ten largest covering more than 15%. What was sequenced was tumor tissue. All receptors come from an adult with diffuse large B cell lymphoma. Some clones in this sample may be carry-over from other donors' samples. Both conserved end residues are part of each CDR3. The order of the fields is clone size, J gene, D gene, V gene, CDR3 DNA, CDR3 protein. D genes are given only for firm matches. For some rows the clone size is stated as once, few or many, or as a class when expanded; others skip it.

clone size: once; J gene: TRBJ1-4; D gene: TRBD1; V gene: TRBV7-8; CDR3 DNA: TGTGCCAGCAGCGCACAGGGGGCTAGTGAAAAACTGTTTTTT; CDR3 protein: CASSAQGASEKLFF
clone size: -; J gene: TRBJ2-4; D gene: -; V gene: TRBV28; CDR3 DNA: TGTGCCAGCAGTCCCGGGGGAGCCAAAAACATTCAGTACTTC; CDR3 protein: CASSPGGAKNIQYF
clone size: -; J gene: TRBJ2-5; D gene: -; V gene: TRBV5-4; CDR3 DNA: TGTGCCAGCAGCTTGCAAGGGGGGGTTCAAGAGACCCAGTACTTC; CDR3 protein: CASSLQGGVQETQYF
clone size: few; J gene: TRBJ1-4; D gene: -; V gene: TRBV14; CDR3 DNA: TGTGCCAGCAGCCAAGGGGAGCAGTGGGGAGAAAAACTGTTTTTT; CDR3 protein: CASSQGEQWGEKLFF
clone size: -; J gene: TRBJ1-1; D gene: TRBD1; V gene: TRBV10-3; CDR3 DNA: TGTGCCATCAGTGGGGGACAGCCGAACACTGAAGCTTTCTTT; CDR3 protein: CAISGGQPNTEAFF
clone size: once; J gene: TRBJ2-2; D gene: TRBD1; V gene: TRBV5-1; CDR3 DNA: TGCGCCAGCAGATCCAGGGGGCTGGACGGGGAGCTGTTTTTT; CDR3 protein: CASRSRGLDGELFF
clone size: -; J gene: TRBJ1-5; D gene: -; V gene: TRBV15; CDR3 DNA: TGTGCCACCAGCAGAGTAGGGAGCTATCAGCCCCAGCATTTT; CDR3 protein: CATSRVGSYQPQHF
clone size: -; J gene: TRBJ1-1; D gene: TRBD1; V gene: TRBV29-1; CDR3 DNA: TGCAGCGCAAAACAGGGGGCGCTTGAAGCTTTCTTT; CDR3 protein: CSAKQGALEAFF
clone size: -; J gene: TRBJ2-5; D gene: TRBD2; V gene: TRBV5-1; CDR3 DNA: TGCGCCAGCAGCTTGGGGGGACTAACCGCGCAAGAGACCCAGTACTTC; CDR3 protein: CASSLGGLTAQETQYF
clone size: -; J gene: TRBJ1-1; D gene: -; V gene: TRBV5-1; CDR3 DNA: TGCGCCAGCCGCAGGATAGTGTCCGGGGGGACTGAAGCTTTCTTT; CDR3 protein: CASRRIVSGGTEAFF
clone size: -; J gene: TRBJ2-7; D gene: TRBD2; V gene: TRBV5-4; CDR3 DNA: TGTGCCAGCAGCGGACTAGCGGGAGGTCCCTACGAGCAGTACTTC; CDR3 protein: CASSGLAGGPYEQYF
clone size: -; J gene: TRBJ2-6; D gene: TRBD1; V gene: TRBV5-6; CDR3 DNA: TGTGCCAGCAGCTTCCCGACAGGGGGCACCTCTGGGGCCAACGTCCTGACTTTC; CDR3 protein: CASSFPTGGTSGANVLTF
clone size: -; J gene: TRBJ1-1; D gene: -; V gene: TRBV6-1; CDR3 DNA: TGTGCCAGCGGGGTGGGGGGTCATCCTGAAGCTTTCTTT; CDR3 protein: CASGVGGHPEAFF
clone size: -; J gene: TRBJ1-1; D gene: TRBD1; V gene: TRBV4-3; CDR3 DNA: TGCGCCAGCAGCCAAGAAGGCGGGACAGGGTACCACTTT; CDR3 protein: CASSQEGGTGYHF
clone size: -; J gene: TRBJ1-6; D gene: -; V gene: TRBV4-3; CDR3 DNA: TGCGCCAGCAGTCAAGGGATTGTGGGCAGGGTTGATTCACCCCTCCACTTT; CDR3 protein: CASSQGIVGRVDSPLHF
clone size: -; J gene: TRBJ2-2; D gene: TRBD2; V gene: TRBV19; CDR3 DNA: TGTGCCAGTAGTATACTAGCGGGGACCACCGGGGAGCTGTTTTTT; CDR3 protein: CASSILAGTTGELFF
clone size: -; J gene: TRBJ2-1; D gene: -; V gene: TRBV5-6; CDR3 DNA: TGTGCCAGCAGTTTGCTAGCCTACAATGAGCAGTTCTTC; CDR3 protein: CASSLLAYNEQFF
clone size: -; J gene: TRBJ2-2; D gene: TRBD2; V gene: TRBV5-1; CDR3 DNA: TGCGCCAGCAGCATAGCTCCCTCTAGCGGGAGAAGCACCGGGGAGCTGTTTTTT; CDR3 protein: CASSIAPSSGRSTGELFF
clone size: -; J gene: TRBJ2-5; D gene: TRBD1; V gene: TRBV5-1; CDR3 DNA: TGCGCCAGCAGCTTGGACCCGGGACAGCAAGAGACCCAGTACTTC; CDR3 protein: CASSLDPGQQETQYF
clone size: -; J gene: TRBJ2-3; D gene: TRBD1; V gene: TRBV5-1; CDR3 DNA: TGCGCCAGCAGCTCACAGGGGGCCGGGAGCACAGATACGCAGTATTTT; CDR3 protein: CASSSQGAGSTDTQYF
clone size: -; J gene: TRBJ1-1; D gene: TRBD1; V gene: TRBV2; CDR3 DNA: TGTGCCAGCAGCTCGGGACAGGTGAATTCAAACACTGAAGCTTTCTTT; CDR3 protein: CASSSGQVNSNTEAFF
clone size: -; J gene: TRBJ2-1; D gene: TRBD2; V gene: TRBV5-4; CDR3 DNA: TGTGCCAGCAGCCCCCGGGGTAGCGGGAGGGGGAGCTCCTACAATGAGCAGTTCTTC; CDR3 protein: CASSPRGSGRGSSYNEQFF
clone size: once; J gene: TRBJ2-1; D gene: -; V gene: TRBV19; CDR3 DNA: TGTGCCAGTAGCTCGGGACTTAGGAATGAGCAGTTCTTC; CDR3 protein: CASSSGLRNEQFF
clone size: once; J gene: TRBJ2-3; D gene: TRBD1; V gene: TRBV10-3; CDR3 DNA: TGTGCCATCAGAACAGGGGCTAGCACAGATACGCAGTATTTT; CDR3 protein: CAIRTGASTDTQYF
clone size: -; J gene: TRBJ2-7; D gene: TRBD2; V gene: TRBV19; CDR3 DNA: TGTGCCAGTAGTAGACTAGCGGGCCTCTACGAGCAGTACTTC; CDR3 protein: CASSRLAGLYEQYF
clone size: -; J gene: TRBJ1-1; D gene: -; V gene: TRBV30; CDR3 DNA: TGTGCCTGGAGAGGGGGGGCGGGGATGAACACTGAAGCTTTCTTT; CDR3 protein: CAWRGGAGMNTEAFF
clone size: -; J gene: TRBJ1-2; D gene: TRBD1; V gene: TRBV7-2; CDR3 DNA: TGTGCCAGCAGCCCCACCAGGGGGCTAAGTGGCTACACCTTC; CDR3 protein: CASSPTRGLSGYTF
clone size: -; J gene: TRBJ1-2; D gene: -; V gene: TRBV28; CDR3 DNA: TGTGCCAGCAGTGACTTTCGAACAGGAAAGGGCTACACCTTC; CDR3 protein: CASSDFRTGKGYTF
clone size: -; J gene: TRBJ1-1; D gene: TRBD1; V gene: TRBV6-1; CDR3 DNA: TGTGCCAGCCGCGGACAGGGTAGTGATGAAGCTTTCTTT; CDR3 protein: CASRGQGSDEAFF
clone size: -; J gene: TRBJ1-2; D gene: -; V gene: TRBV19; CDR3 DNA: TGTGCCAGTAGCCCCGGGAGGGGGAACTATGGCTACACCTTC; CDR3 protein: CASSPGRGNYGYTF
clone size: -; J gene: TRBJ1-1; D gene: -; V gene: TRBV19; CDR3 DNA: TGTGCCAGTAGTATACTCACTGAAGCTTTCTTT; CDR3 protein: CASSILTEAFF